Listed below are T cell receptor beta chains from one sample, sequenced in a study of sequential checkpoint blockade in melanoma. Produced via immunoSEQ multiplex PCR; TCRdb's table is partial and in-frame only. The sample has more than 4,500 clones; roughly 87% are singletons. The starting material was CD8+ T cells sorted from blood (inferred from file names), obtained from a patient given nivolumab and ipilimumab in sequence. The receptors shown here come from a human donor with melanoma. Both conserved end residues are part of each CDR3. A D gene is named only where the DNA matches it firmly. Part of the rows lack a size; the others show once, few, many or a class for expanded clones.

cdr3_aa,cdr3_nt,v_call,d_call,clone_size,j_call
CASSTGGGQPQHF,TGTGCCAGCAGTACCGGGGGAGGTCAGCCCCAGCATTTT,TRBV11-1,NA,NA,TRBJ1-5
CASTNPGERTGDLTGELFF,TGCGCCAGCACCAATCCGGGGGAAAGAACAGGCGACCTAACCGGGGAGCTGTTTTTT,TRBV4-1,NA,NA,TRBJ2-2
CASSDPGGQEINYGYTF,TGTGCCAGCAGTGACCCAGGGGGACAGGAGATTAACTATGGCTACACCTTC,TRBV6-4,TRBD1,once,TRBJ1-2
CAISGAGTGGTEAFF,TGTGCCATCAGTGGCGCCGGGACAGGGGGCACTGAAGCTTTCTTT,TRBV10-3,TRBD1,NA,TRBJ1-1
CASSSSNTGELFF,TGTGCCAGCAGCTCTTCGAACACCGGGGAGCTGTTTTTT,TRBV7-9,NA,NA,TRBJ2-2
CASSQDVAGGQETQYF,TGTGCCAGCAGCCAAGACGTAGCGGGGGGCCAAGAGACCCAGTACTTC,TRBV4-2,TRBD2,few,TRBJ2-5
CASSRLAGVSNEQFF,TGTGCCAGCAGCCGTCTAGCGGGAGTATCGAATGAGCAGTTCTTC,TRBV4-2,TRBD2,NA,TRBJ2-1
CASSPGLAGAYEQYF,TGCGCCAGCAGTCCCGGACTAGCGGGAGCTTACGAGCAGTACTTC,TRBV4-3,TRBD2,NA,TRBJ2-7
CASSLSSGRTGDTQYF,TGTGCCAGCAGCCTCTCTAGCGGGAGAACGGGAGATACGCAGTATTTT,TRBV25-1,TRBD2,NA,TRBJ2-3
CASSRDSYEQYF,TGTGCCAGTAGTAGGGACAGCTACGAGCAGTACTTC,TRBV19,TRBD1,NA,TRBJ2-7
CASSRTSGRLGETQYF,TGTGCCAGCAGTCGGACTAGCGGGAGACTTGGAGAGACCCAGTACTTC,TRBV5-5,TRBD2,NA,TRBJ2-5
CASSPSGGTYEQYF,TGCGCCAGCAGCCCATCGGGCGGGACCTACGAGCAGTACTTC,TRBV5-1,NA,once,TRBJ2-7
CASSQGPSPYDEQFF,TGCGCCAGCAGCCAAGGGCCTAGTCCCTACGATGAGCAGTTCTTC,TRBV4-1,NA,few,TRBJ2-1
CASSLTGVVHEQYF,TGCGCCAGCAGCTTGACGGGAGTGGTACACGAGCAGTACTTC,TRBV5-1,NA,NA,TRBJ2-7
CASSLNRLADNEQFF,TGTGCCAGCAGCTTAAACCGACTAGCGGACAATGAGCAGTTCTTC,TRBV7-9,TRBD2,NA,TRBJ2-1
CASSLVGGGTEAFF,TGCGCCAGCAGCTTGGTAGGGGGCGGCACTGAAGCTTTCTTT,TRBV5-1,TRBD1,once,TRBJ1-1
CASRVGSGQSYEQYF,TGTGCCAGCAGGGTAGGGAGCGGCCAGTCCTACGAGCAGTACTTC,TRBV2,NA,NA,TRBJ2-7
CASSLGVGKQYF,TGTGCCAGCAGTCTCGGGGTGGGGAAGCAGTACTTC,TRBV28,NA,NA,TRBJ2-7
CASSQRTANYGYTF,TGCGCCAGCAGCCAGCGGACAGCAAACTATGGCTACACCTTC,TRBV4-1,NA,once,TRBJ1-2
CASSRGTGNSPLHF,TGTGCCAGCAGCCGAGGGACAGGGAATTCACCCCTCCACTTT,TRBV16,TRBD1,NA,TRBJ1-6
CASSYFDSYEQYF,TGCGCCAGCAGCTACTTCGACAGCTACGAGCAGTACTTC,TRBV5-1,NA,NA,TRBJ2-7
CASRTGGTEAFF,TGTGCCAGCAGAACAGGGGGAACTGAAGCTTTCTTT,TRBV7-8,TRBD1,NA,TRBJ1-1
CASSFRGSGANVLTF,TGTGCCAGCAGCTTCAGGGGCTCGGGGGCCAACGTCCTGACTTTC,TRBV5-6,NA,NA,TRBJ2-6
CASSSAGTGGWDEQFF,TGTGCCAGCAGCTCGGCCGGGACAGGGGGTTGGGATGAGCAGTTCTTC,TRBV7-9,TRBD1,once,TRBJ2-1
CASSFVATTYNEQFF,TGTGCCAGCAGTTTCGTAGCGACAACCTACAATGAGCAGTTCTTC,TRBV28,NA,NA,TRBJ2-1
CASIGTSGMSSYNEQFF,TGTGCCAGTATCGGGACTAGCGGGATGAGCTCCTACAATGAGCAGTTCTTC,TRBV19,TRBD2,NA,TRBJ2-1
CASSAWTGKRNTGELFF,TGTGCCAGCAGCGCCTGGACAGGGAAAAGGAACACCGGGGAGCTGTTTTTT,TRBV7-9,TRBD1,once,TRBJ2-2
CASSLGVGGKETQYF,TGTGCCAGCAGCTTGGGGGTCGGCGGCAAAGAGACCCAGTACTTC,TRBV5-6,NA,NA,TRBJ2-5
CASSFLRATSTDTQYF,TGTGCCAGCAGTTTCTTGCGGGCCACTAGCACAGATACGCAGTATTTT,TRBV28,NA,NA,TRBJ2-3